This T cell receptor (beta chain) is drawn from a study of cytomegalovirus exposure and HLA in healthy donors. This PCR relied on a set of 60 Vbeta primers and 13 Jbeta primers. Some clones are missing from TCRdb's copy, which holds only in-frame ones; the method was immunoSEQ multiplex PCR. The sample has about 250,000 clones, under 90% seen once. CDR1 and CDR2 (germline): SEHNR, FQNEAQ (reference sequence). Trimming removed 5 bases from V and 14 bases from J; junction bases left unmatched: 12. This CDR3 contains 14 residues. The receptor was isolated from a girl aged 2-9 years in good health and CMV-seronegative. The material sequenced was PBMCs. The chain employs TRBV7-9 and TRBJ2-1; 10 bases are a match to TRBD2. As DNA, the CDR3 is TGTGCCAGCAGCACCGGGACTAGCGCCGCATTGGAGTTCTTC. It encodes CASSTGTSAALEFF.